A single sample gave rise to the 21 T cell receptor beta chains below, sequenced in a study of technical replicates of blood from a few donors. Repertoires were generated with immunoSEQ multiplex PCR, while TCRdb's copy carries only in-frame clones and drops some. Among some 87,000 clones listed, roughly 97% were seen once. Sequenced sample: T cells isolated from PBMCs. The receptor set was obtained from a human donor in good health.

The chain joins TRBV19 to TRBJ2-3; 13 nucleotides line up with TRBD2. The germline gives CDR1 LNHDA, CDR2 SQIVND (reference sequence). J gave up 4 bases and V 4 bases, and 5 bases lay outside the gene matches. The CDR3 contains 16 residues. The DNA of the CDR3 is TGTGCCAGTAGTACCAGGACTAGCGGGAGCTCAGATACGCAGTATTTT. It specifies CASSTRTSGSSDTQYF. Full variable domain (rest looked up from reference TRBV19 and TRBJ2-3): DGGITQSPKYLFRKEGQNVTLSCEQNLNHDAMYWYRQDPGQGLRLIYYSQIVNDFQKGDIAEGYSVSREKKESFPLTVTSAQKNPTAFYLCASSTRTSGSSDTQYFGPGTRLTVL.

This CDR3 reads CASSQGTVYQPQHF. The CDR3 bases are TGCGCCAGCAGCCAAGGGACAGTCTATCAGCCCCAGCATTTT. The chain joins TRBV4-1 to TRBJ1-5; possible D gene TRBD1, 6 bases. There are 14 residues in the CDR3. Germline loops: CDR1 MGHRA, CDR2 YSYEKL. Between the trimmed V and J ends, which lost 1 base and 5 bases, there was a span of 9 bases.

The chain is built from TRBV11-2 and TRBJ2-1; 8 bases line up with TRBD2. The ends lost 6 bases at V and 9 bases at J; junction bases unmatched: 10. The CDR3 is 14 residues long. Germline V lookup: CDR1 SGHAT, CDR2 FQNNGV. The DNA for the CDR3 is TGTGCCAGCAGTCCTTGGGGAGCGGGAGTTGAGCAGTTCTTC. It yields the protein CASSPWGAGVEQFF.

The rearrangement links TRBV4-2 to TRBJ2-4; a weak D match, TRBD2 (5 bases). CDR1 is LGHNA and CDR2 is YNFKEQ in the germline V gene. The V gene lost 0 bases and the J gene lost 1 base, with 10 bases spanning the gap. This CDR3 has 16 amino acids. The CDR3 region has the DNA TGTGCCAGCAGCCAAGATCAGGAGGTGGCCAAAAACATTCAGTACTTC. The encoded protein is CASSQDQEVAKNIQYF.

The chain links TRBV10-2 to TRBJ1-1, with 8 bases aligning to TRBD1. CDR1 WSHSY and CDR2 SAAADI come from the germline V gene. The CDR3 contains 17 residues. V lost 0 bases and J lost 5; bases outside the gene matches: 11. This CDR3 reads CASSESSRGPVNTEAFF. In DNA, the CDR3 is TGCGCCAGCAGTGAGTCGAGCAGGGGGCCTGTTAATACTGAAGCTTTCTTT.

The rearrangement links TRBV15 to TRBJ1-2; a weak D match, TRBD1 (6 bases). The ends were cut back, 4 bases at V and 8 bases at J, with 26 bases in the middle. CDR3 length: 17 amino acids. Germline-derived CDR1 and CDR2 are LNHNV and YYDKDF (reference sequence). CDR3 region: CATSKLNPQGSVGGYTF. The CDR3 coding sequence is TGTGCCACCAGCAAGTTAAATCCACAGGGAAGTGTGGGGGGCTACACCTTC.

V gene TRBV10-3 combines with J gene TRBJ2-1; 10 bases align to TRBD1. The CDR3 runs to 17 residues. The germline CDR1 and CDR2 sequences are ENHRY and SYGVKD. The DNA of the CDR3 is TGTGCAACCGGCGTGGACAGGGGGATGGGCTCCTACAATGAGCAGTTCTTC. This sequence encodes CATGVDRGMGSYNEQFF.

The rearrangement links TRBV7-3 to TRBJ2-6; the D is unclear. This CDR3 is 15 amino acids long. CDR1 and CDR2 from the germline V gene are SGHTA and FQGTGA. Between the trimmed V and J ends, which lost 3 bases and 4 bases, there was a span of 10 bases. For the CDR3, the DNA is TGTGCCAGCAGCTTCAACCAAGCCGGGGCCAACGTCCTGACTTTC. This sequence encodes CASSFNQAGANVLTF. Supplemented by reference TRBV7-3 and TRBJ2-6, the full variable domain reads GAGVSQTPSNKVTEKGKYVELRCDPISGHTALYWYRQSLGQGPEFLIYFQGTGAADDSGLPNDRFFAVRPEGSVSTLKIQRTERGDSAVYLCASSFNQAGANVLTFGAGSRLTVL.

The CDR3 here is CASSLTRRGYEQFF. The DNA of the CDR3 is TGTGCCAGCAGCTTAACCCGAAGGGGGTATGAGCAGTTCTTC. The rearrangement links TRBV7-2 to TRBJ2-1; TRBD1 is a possible D gene (6 bases). V gave up 2 bases and J gave up 8 bases, with 13 bases separating them. The CDR3 spans 14 residues. The germline V gene encodes CDR1 SGHTA and CDR2 FQGNSA.

The chain joins TRBV30 to TRBJ2-3; D unresolved. The germline CDR1 and CDR2 sequences are GTSNPN and SVGIG (reference sequence). The CDR3 runs to 14 residues. V dropped 3 bases and J dropped 4 bases, with 14 bases sitting between them. CDR3 sequence (DNA): TGTGCCTGGAGCCTCCTATCGTCCGCAGATACGCAGTATTTT. It codes for CAWSLLSSADTQYF.

The rearrangement links TRBV30 to TRBJ2-3; 8 bases line up with TRBD1. The V gene's germline CDR1 is GTSNPN and CDR2 SVGIG (reference sequence). This CDR3 has 16 amino acids. V was clipped by 0 bases and J by 6 bases; unmatched bases: 11. CDR3 nucleotides: TGTGCCTGGAGTGTAGGGAGCCAGGGGGCAGGGGATACGCAGTATTTT. It translates to CAWSVGSQGAGDTQYF.

The rearrangement uses TRBV6-5 and TRBJ1-2, with D maybe TRBD1 (5 bases). The length of the CDR3 is 13 residues. The germline V and J ends were trimmed by 5 bases and 1 base, with 8 bases remaining between them. CDR1 is MNHEY and CDR2 is SVGAGI in the germline V gene. This CDR3 is CASSPGLNYGYTF. CDR3 in DNA: TGTGCCAGCAGTCCAGGGCTTAACTATGGCTACACCTTC.

The rearrangement joins TRBV27 to TRBJ2-3; 8 nucleotides align to TRBD1. Germline lookup yields CDR1 MNHEY and CDR2 SMNVEV (reference sequence). V was clipped by 4 bases and J by 2 bases; unmatched bases: 8. The CDR3 is 16 residues long. The CDR3 DNA is TGTGCCAGCAGTTGGGGGACAGGACCACTCACAGATACGCAGTATTTT. Its protein is CASSWGTGPLTDTQYF.

This chain connects TRBV28 to TRBJ2-7, with D perhaps TRBD1 (6 bases). CDR1 is MDHEN, CDR2 SYDVKM, per germline. Between the trimmed V and J ends, which lost 1 base and 0 bases, there was a span of 10 bases. The CDR3 loop spans 15 amino acids. The chain's CDR3 is CASSLSTGSSYEQYF. The CDR3 DNA reads TGTGCCAGCAGTTTATCGACAGGAAGCTCCTACGAGCAGTACTTC. The full variable domain, rest sourced from reference TRBV28 and TRBJ2-7, is DVKVTQSSRYLVKRTGEKVFLECVQDMDHENMFWYRQDPGLGLRLIYFSYDVKMKEKGDIPEGYSVSREKKERFSLILESASTNQTSMYLCASSLSTGSSYEQYFGPGTRLTVT.

The CDR3 DNA is TGTGCCAGCAGCTTAAGGGGTCGACAGGGGGACTACGAGCAGTACTTC. The encoded protein is CASSLRGRQGDYEQYF. The chain has TRBV11-2 and TRBJ2-7; TRBD1 aligns across 9 bases. Germline V gene data show CDR1 as SGHAT and CDR2 as FQNNGV. V lost 2 bases to trimming and J lost 3 bases; unmatched junction nucleotides: 8. The CDR3 spans 16 residues.

This clone has only one observation. The chain has TRBV19 and TRBJ2-1; the match to TRBD2 covers 13 bases. In germline, CDR1 is LNHDA, CDR2 SQIVND (reference sequence). J lost 6 bases, V lost 3 bases, and 5 bases had no gene match. The CDR3 contains 16 residues. The CDR3: CASSIGLAGARNEQFF. The CDR3 DNA sequence: TGTGCCAGTAGTATCGGACTAGCGGGAGCCCGCAATGAGCAGTTCTTC.

J is TRBJ1-1 and V is TRBV19; unclear D gene. The CDR3 is 13 residues long. The V gene lost 7 bases and the J gene lost 3 bases, with 12 bases spanning the gap. The germline CDR1 and CDR2 sequences are LNHDA and SQIVND (reference sequence). CDR3 sequence: CASIGAWHTEAFF. CDR3 bases: TGTGCCAGTATTGGAGCCTGGCACACTGAAGCTTTCTTT.

A single count supports this clone. This chain uses TRBV7-7 with TRBJ2-2; TRBD1 matches at 10 bases. Germline loops: CDR1 SSHAT, CDR2 FNYEAQ (reference sequence). The CDR3 totals 13 residues. CDR3 amino acids: CATGTGATGELFF. The CDR3 DNA reads as TGTGCTACCGGGACAGGGGCCACCGGGGAGCTGTTTTTT.

The gene calls are TRBV5-1 and TRBJ1-1; D is undetermined. The germline V gene encodes CDR1 SGHRS and CDR2 YFSETQ. The CDR3 has 14 residues. Deletions cut 4 bases from V and 1 base from J, with 11 bases between. The CDR3 sequence is CASSLLTGNTEAFF. The CDR3 DNA follows: TGCGCCAGCAGCCTGCTTACGGGGAACACTGAAGCTTTCTTT. Using reference TRBV5-1 and TRBJ1-1 for the parts outside the CDR3, the full variable domain is KAGVTQTPRYLIKTRGQQVTLSCSPISGHRSVSWYQQTPGQGLQFLFEYFSETQRNKGNFPGRFSGRQFSNSRSEMNVSTLELGDSALYLCASSLLTGNTEAFFGQGTRLTVV.

The gene calls are TRBV9 and TRBJ1-1, with 10 bases fitting TRBD1. J was trimmed by 5 bases and V by 0 bases; bases with no gene match: 13. This CDR3 has 18 residues. CDR1 SGDLS and CDR2 YYNGEE come from the germline V gene. CDR3 nucleotides: TGTGCCAGCAGCGTAGATTTTTTTCTGGGACAGGGGCATACTGAAGCTTTCTTT. Translated: CASSVDFFLGQGHTEAFF.

The rearrangement joins TRBV5-1 to TRBJ1-1; D might be TRBD1 (6 bases). The CDR3 is 12 residues long. V lost 2 bases and J 5 bases, leaving 7 bases between the germline ends. Germline CDR1 is SGHRS and CDR2 is YFSETQ. The CDR3 protein is CASSLQGTEAFF. The CDR3 DNA follows: TGCGCCAGCAGCTTACAGGGTACTGAAGCTTTCTTT.